This T cell receptor (beta chain) was sequenced for a study of T cell changes during pregnancy in multiple sclerosis. Libraries were prepared by immunoSEQ multiplex PCR; TCRdb keeps only in-frame clonotypes and omits some of them. The profile shows tens of thousands of clones, about 94% of them singletons. Germline V lookup: CDR1 SNHLY, CDR2 FYNNEI. V shed 3 bases, J shed 5 bases, and the junction held 6 bases outside the gene matches. CDR3 length: 14 amino acids. The starting material was peripheral blood, obtained in the third trimester of pregnancy. The receptor's source is a female donor with multiple sclerosis, enrolled in a pregnancy study. The gene calls are TRBV2 and TRBJ1-2, with 7 nucleotides matching TRBD1. The CDR3 DNA is TGTGCCAGCAGTGACCGGACAGGAGGGTATGGCTACACCTTC. Translated, it gives CASSDRTGGYGYTF.